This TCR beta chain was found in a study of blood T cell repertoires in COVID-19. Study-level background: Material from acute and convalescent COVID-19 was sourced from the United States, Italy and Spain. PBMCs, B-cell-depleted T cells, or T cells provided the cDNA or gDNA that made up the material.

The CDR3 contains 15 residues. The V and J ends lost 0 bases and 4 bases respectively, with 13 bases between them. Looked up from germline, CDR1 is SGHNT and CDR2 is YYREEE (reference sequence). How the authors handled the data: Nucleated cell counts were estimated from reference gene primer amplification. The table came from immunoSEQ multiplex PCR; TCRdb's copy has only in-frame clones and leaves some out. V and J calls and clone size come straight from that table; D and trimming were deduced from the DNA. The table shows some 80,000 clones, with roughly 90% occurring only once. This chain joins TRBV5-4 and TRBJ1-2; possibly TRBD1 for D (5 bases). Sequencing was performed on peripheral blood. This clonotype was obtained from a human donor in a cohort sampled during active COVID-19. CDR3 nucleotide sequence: TGTGCCAGCAGCTTGGAGGGACTCTCGCCCTATGGCTACACCTTC. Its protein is CASSLEGLSPYGYTF.